The next 29 T cell receptor beta chains were all read from a single sample in a study of beta chain features in type 1 diabetes. Study results and limitations: Among all four CD4+ subsets, Type 1 diabetes patients had TCRB CDR3s that were moderately but significantly shorter.

Expressed TCRB transcripts were sequenced because the isolated RNA had all been reverse transcribed beforehand. Profiling relied on immunoSEQ multiplex PCR, and the TCRdb table lists in-frame clones only, not all of them. The sample includes 300,000 to 450,000 clones, around an eighth of them seen just once. Antigens for these TCRs are unknown. The sample comprised naive CD4+ T cells from blood. The origin of the receptors is a woman in her late teens or twenties with type 1 diabetes.

This clone occurred a few times. This sequence joins TRBV5-1 and TRBJ2-7, with 12 nucleotides matching TRBD1. The J segment lost 1 base and the V segment lost 4 bases, leaving 3 bases of the junction unmatched. The CDR3 runs to 15 residues. Germline-derived CDR1 and CDR2 are SGHRS and YFSETQ. CDR3 in DNA: TGCGCCAGCAGCCCGGGACAGGGGGCATCCTACGAGCAGTACTTC. Translation gives CASSPGQGASYEQYF.

This clone appeared a few times. This rearrangement joins TRBV5-4 to TRBJ2-5; 11 bases match TRBD2. In germline, CDR1 is SGHNT, CDR2 YYREEE (reference sequence). The CDR3 sequence is 17 residues long. V was pared by 2 bases and J by 5 bases, with 11 bases of the junction left unmatched. CDR3 protein: CASSLGSVTSGIETQYF. CDR3 DNA sequence: TGTGCCAGCAGCTTAGGGTCCGTGACTAGCGGGATTGAGACCCAGTACTTC.

The rearrangement uses TRBV7-2 and TRBJ2-5; 12 positions match TRBD2. This CDR3 has 16 amino acids. Trimming removed 5 bases from V and 5 bases from J; junction bases left unmatched: 9. CDR1 is SGHTA and CDR2 is FQGNSA in the germline V gene. The CDR3 is CASSPGLAGPQETQYF. CDR3 DNA sequence: TGTGCCAGCAGCCCGGGACTAGCGGGTCCCCAGGAGACCCAGTACTTC. Full variable domain (outside the CDR3, taken from reference TRBV7-2 and TRBJ2-5): GAGVSQSPSNKVTEKGKDVELRCDPISGHTALYWYRQSLGQGLEFLIYFQGNSAPDKSGLPSDRFSAERTGGSVSTLTIQRTQQEDSAVYLCASSPGLAGPQETQYFGPGTRLLVL.

This rearrangement joins TRBV6-6 to TRBJ2-5; the D is unclear. CDR3 length: 14 amino acids. Deletions cut 0 bases from V and 3 bases from J, with 8 bases between. CDR1 and CDR2 (germline): MNHNY, SVGAGI (reference sequence). The CDR3 nucleotides read TGTGCCAGCAGTTACTCGATTAGTAAAGAGACCCAGTACTTC. Encoded protein: CASSYSISKETQYF.

This chain connects TRBV18 to TRBJ2-7, with D possibly matching TRBD1 (5 bases). The CDR3 runs to 14 residues. The V and J ends lost 6 bases and 3 bases respectively, with 15 bases between them. Germline V gene lookup returns CDR1 KGHSH and CDR2 LQKENI. DNA for the CDR3: TGTGCCAGCTCGCACCGAGACAGTAACTACGAGCAGTACTTC. This translates into CASSHRDSNYEQYF.

The V gene is TRBV4-3, the J gene TRBJ2-1; TRBD2 aligns across 7 bases. This CDR3 is 13 amino acids long. V trimming: 2 bases; J trimming: 9 bases; junction bases outside the gene matches: 4. Per the germline V gene, CDR1 is LGHNA and CDR2 is YSLEER. The CDR3 loop reads CASSQPPGGEQFF. The CDR3 DNA reads as TGCGCCAGCAGCCAACCCCCGGGAGGTGAGCAGTTCTTC.

The V gene is TRBV10-2, the J gene TRBJ1-5, with TRBD1 as a possible D gene (5 bases). Trimming took off 2 bases at V and 6 bases at J, with 14 bases between the two ends. Germline V gives CDR1 WSHSY, CDR2 SAAADI. This CDR3 contains 15 residues. This CDR3 is CASSEGPRGGQPQHF. The DNA for the CDR3 is TGCGCCAGCAGTGAGGGGCCAAGGGGTGGTCAGCCCCAGCATTTT.

A few counts support this clone. V is TRBV18 and J is TRBJ1-6; D not certain. V was cut by 6 bases and J by 5 bases, with 11 bases left in between. CDR3 size: 14 residues. Germline lookup yields CDR1 KGHSH and CDR2 LQKENI. Written as DNA, the CDR3 is TGTGCCAGCTCGCAACAGCCCAATAATTCACCCCTCCACTTT. Amino acid sequence: CASSQQPNNSPLHF.

The J gene is TRBJ2-2, the V gene TRBV28, with D uncertain. Trimming took off 3 bases at V and 8 bases at J, with 10 bases between the two ends. Looked up from germline, CDR1 is MDHEN and CDR2 is SYDVKM. The CDR3 is made up of 13 amino acids. This CDR3 is CASSLVRAGELFF. The CDR3 DNA sequence: TGTGCCAGCAGTTTGGTGCGAGCGGGGGAGCTGTTTTTT.

This clone occurred a few times. J is TRBJ1-1 and V is TRBV7-2; possible D gene TRBD1, 6 bases. Trimming stripped 5 bases from V and 5 bases from J, with 12 bases between. The CDR3 is made up of 13 amino acids. The germline V gene encodes CDR1 SGHTA and CDR2 FQGNSA. The CDR3 nucleotides are TGTGCCAGCAGCCCCGGACAGTCGACTGAAGCTTTCTTT. Translation gives CASSPGQSTEAFF. Combining the CDR3 with reference TRBV7-2 and TRBJ1-1 gives the whole variable domain GAGVSQSPSNKVTEKGKDVELRCDPISGHTALYWYRQSLGQGLEFLIYFQGNSAPDKSGLPSDRFSAERTGGSVSTLTIQRTQQEDSAVYLCASSPGQSTEAFFGQGTRLTVV.

This chain connects TRBV5-1 to TRBJ2-5; 10 bases fit TRBD2. The better agreement between TRBJ2-7 and the DNA end casts doubt on the J call. In germline, CDR1 is SGHRS, CDR2 YFSETQ. The CDR3 consists of 15 residues. DNA for the CDR3: TGCGCCAGCAGCGGTAGCGGGAGGCTGTCCTACGAGCAGTACTTC. It yields the protein CASSGSGRLSYEQYF.

The chain links TRBV7-8 to TRBJ2-3; a weak D match, TRBD2 (5 bases). The CDR3 has 16 amino acids. The germline gives CDR1 SGHVS, CDR2 FQNEAQ. V was pared by 9 bases and J by 2 bases, with 21 bases between. The CDR3 is CASSRRTAGFTDTQYF. CDR3 sequence (DNA): TGTGCCAGTAGCCGCCGAACGGCGGGTTTCACAGATACGCAGTATTTT.

This clone was seen more than once but under ten times. V and J are TRBV29-1 and TRBJ2-1; D gene ambiguous. CDR1 is SQVTM, CDR2 ANQGSEA, per germline. The ends were cut back, 4 bases at V and 5 bases at J, with 6 bases in the middle. CDR3 length equals 11 residues. The CDR3 region has the DNA TGCAGCGTTGCTAAGAACAATGAGCAGTTCTTC. This gives the protein CSVAKNNEQFF.

Only a few counts were recorded for this clone. The J gene is TRBJ2-5, the V gene TRBV5-6, with D possibly being TRBD1 (5 bases). Germline-derived CDR1 and CDR2 are SGHDT and YYEEEE. The V gene lost 4 bases and the J gene lost 2 bases, with 15 bases spanning the gap. This CDR3 comprises 15 residues. The CDR3 sequence: CASSRFLGLQETQYF. CDR3 DNA: TGTGCCAGCAGCCGATTTTTGGGGCTACAAGAGACCCAGTACTTC.

The chain joins TRBV15 to TRBJ2-7; 10 bases fit TRBD1. Germline V CDR1 and CDR2: LNHNV, YYDKDF (reference sequence). Unmatched junction bases numbered 14, after V lost 3 bases and J lost 6 bases. The CDR3 spans 17 residues. The CDR3 spells CATSRERGTGARVEQYF. CDR3 in DNA: TGTGCCACCAGCAGGGAAAGGGGGACAGGGGCTCGTGTCGAGCAGTACTTC.

This clone appeared once. DNA for the CDR3: TGTGCCAGCAGCTTCGGTTATAACACTGAAGCTTTCTTT. Translation gives CASSFGYNTEAFF. The rearrangement uses TRBV7-9 and TRBJ1-1, with D unclear. CDR1 and CDR2 (germline): SEHNR, FQNEAQ (reference sequence). V lost 3 bases and J lost 2, with 7 bases in between. The CDR3 covers 13 residues.

V is TRBV7-3 and J is TRBJ2-7; 11 bases align to TRBD2. The ends lost 5 bases at V and 7 bases at J; junction bases unmatched: 10. This CDR3 has 15 amino acids. Germline V CDR1 and CDR2: SGHTA, FQGTGA. The CDR3 nucleotides are TGTGCCAGCAGCCCCTCTAGCGGGAGGCCCCGGGAGCAGTACTTC. It is translated as CASSPSSGRPREQYF. Full variable domain (remainder filled in from reference TRBV7-3 and TRBJ2-7): GAGVSQTPSNKVTEKGKYVELRCDPISGHTALYWYRQSLGQGPEFLIYFQGTGAADDSGLPNDRFFAVRPEGSVSTLKIQRTERGDSAVYLCASSPSSGRPREQYFGPGTRLTVT.

The chain is built from TRBV5-5 and TRBJ2-3, with D perhaps TRBD2 (6 bases). Trimming took 5 bases from V and 4 from J, leaving 8 bases between them. This CDR3 contains 12 residues. Germline CDR1 and CDR2: SGHKS and YYEKEE (reference sequence). DNA of the CDR3: TGTGCCAGCAGGGGGGGTTCAGATACGCAGTATTTT. Translating gives CASRGGSDTQYF.

The chain's CDR3 is CASSAGPHTDTQYF. CDR3 DNA sequence: TGTGCCAGCAGCGCGGGACCCCATACGGATACGCAGTATTTT. The V gene is TRBV7-2, the J gene TRBJ2-3; TRBD2 is a possible D gene (6 bases). The CDR3 is 14 amino acids. The V gene lost 5 bases and the J gene lost 6 bases, with 15 bases spanning the gap. In germline, CDR1 is SGHTA, CDR2 FQGNSA.

The chain recombines TRBV9 with TRBJ2-5; 8 positions match TRBD2. The CDR3 length is 16 residues. V lost 0 bases and J lost 0; bases outside the gene matches: 4. Germline CDR1 and CDR2: SGDLS and YYNGEE. CDR3 coding DNA: TGTGCCAGCAGCGTAGGAGGTAGCGGGGACCAAGAGACCCAGTACTTC. Protein sequence: CASSVGGSGDQETQYF.

This clone was seen a handful of times. CDR3 residues: CSVDFRGYNEQFF. DNA for the CDR3: TGCAGCGTTGATTTCCGCGGGTACAATGAGCAGTTCTTC. The chain couples TRBV29-1 to TRBJ2-1, with a possible D match to TRBD2 (5 bases). CDR1 SQVTM and CDR2 ANQGSEA come from the germline V gene. The V gene lost 3 bases and the J gene lost 4 bases, with 10 bases spanning the gap. This CDR3 contains 13 residues.

The genes are TRBV9 and TRBJ2-1; 10 nucleotides line up with TRBD2. This CDR3 spans 15 amino acids. CDR1 is SGDLS and CDR2 is YYNGEE in the germline V gene. Trimming removed 0 bases from V and 9 bases from J; junction bases left unmatched: 6. The DNA of the CDR3 is TGTGCCAGCAGCGTAGGGGCTAGCGGGAGCGGTGAGCAGTTCTTC. This codes for CASSVGASGSGEQFF.

The gene calls are TRBV7-2 and TRBJ2-3; 12 bases are shared with TRBD2. Germline CDR1 and CDR2: SGHTA and FQGNSA. Trimming took 5 bases from V and 1 from J; bases not matched to a gene: 4. This CDR3 region has 16 residues. The CDR3 DNA reads TGTGCCAGCAGCCACCGACTAGCGGGGGGCACAGATACGCAGTATTTT. Its translation is CASSHRLAGGTDTQYF.

The rearrangement links TRBV5-1 to TRBJ2-7; TRBD2 is a possible D gene (6 bases). V lost 7 bases to trimming and J lost 2 bases, with 13 bases between them. This CDR3 spans 13 amino acids. Per the germline V gene, CDR1 is SGHRS and CDR2 is YFSETQ. The CDR3 protein is CASAPEGTYEQYF. The DNA of the CDR3 is TGCGCCAGCGCCCCGGAGGGAACCTACGAGCAGTACTTC.

A few counts support this clone. This chain joins TRBV11-2 and TRBJ1-2; a weak D match, TRBD1 (5 bases). CDR3 length: 18 residues. V lost 0 bases, J lost 4 bases, and 21 bases lay in between. Germline V gene lookup returns CDR1 SGHAT and CDR2 FQNNGV. CDR3 loop: CASSLDSLRQGLVYGYTF. In DNA, the CDR3 is TGTGCCAGCAGCTTAGATTCGCTTCGGCAGGGTCTCGTCTATGGCTACACCTTC.

This clone occurred a few times. This chain joins TRBV9 and TRBJ2-1; TRBD2 matches at 7 bases. The germline CDR1 and CDR2 sequences are SGDLS and YYNGEE. The CDR3 covers 18 residues. V lost 4 bases to trimming and J lost 2 bases; unmatched junction nucleotides: 15. CDR3 sequence: CASSHYPSVSGTYNEQFF. In DNA form, the CDR3 reads TGTGCCAGCAGCCATTACCCTTCGGTGAGCGGGACCTACAATGAGCAGTTCTTC.

The rearrangement links TRBV7-9 to TRBJ1-1; 7 bases fit TRBD1. The CDR3 covers 13 residues. Trimming took 5 bases from V and 6 from J; bases not matched to a gene: 6. CDR1 and CDR2 (germline): SEHNR, FQNEAQ (reference sequence). CDR3 residues: CASSIYTGAEAFF. The CDR3 DNA reads as TGTGCCAGCAGCATTTATACAGGGGCTGAAGCTTTCTTT.

This clone was found a few times. The genes are TRBV11-2 and TRBJ2-7, with D perhaps TRBD1 (6 bases). Germline CDR1 reads SGHAT; CDR2 reads FQNNGV. The CDR3 length is 14 residues. The V end was cut by 7 bases, the J end by 1 base, with 14 bases between. The CDR3 sequence is CASKAGTPSYEQYF. CDR3 nucleotides: TGTGCCAGCAAGGCAGGGACACCTTCCTACGAGCAGTACTTC.

The chain carries TRBV30 and TRBJ2-3; D unclear. The V and J ends lost 4 bases and 4 bases respectively, with 9 bases between them. The CDR3 has 12 residues. Germline V gene lookup returns CDR1 GTSNPN and CDR2 SVGIG (reference sequence). The CDR3, as DNA: TGTGCCTGGAACACCGTGGCAGATACGCAGTATTTT. This sequence encodes CAWNTVADTQYF.